This TCR beta chain was identified in a study of T-cell memory formation after mild COVID-19 (dated by TCRdb to the early 2020s). Notes on the research overall: Most TCR sequence clusters were specific to one of the two donors. In a couple of donors, T-cell clones that expanded and contracted after mild COVID-19 were followed by sequencing TCRalpha and TCRbeta repertoires longitudinally. Two young, previously healthy adult volunteers, one female and one male, were included in the cohort. Broader findings and caveats from the paper: Some responding clones were found in pre-infection memory, which suggests that pre-existing cross-reactive memory T cells took part in the SARS-CoV-2 response. From day 15 to 85, contracting clones showed balanced CD4/CD8 phenotypes, whereas a second wave of clones that expanded from day 15 to 37 leaned towards CD4+. Whether the second-wave clones peaking on day 37 were SARS-CoV-2 specific was not confirmed. Contracting CD4+ clones were found mainly in CM and EM memory subsets, while CD8+ clones were enriched in EMRA. Only a couple of mild cases were covered in the study, and larger cohorts including severe cases with pre-infection samples were considered necessary.

The sample was run on an Illumina NovaSeq 6000. Using 5'RACE with constant-segment primers, TCRalpha and TCRbeta cDNA libraries were constructed, with sample barcodes and unique molecular identifiers added in the process. Trizol reagent was used to extract RNA from every sample. Library amplification was performed in two PCR steps, and a second sample barcode and Illumina TruSeq adapters were introduced in the second step. Sequencing of libraries was performed on an Illumina NovaSeq with 2 x 150 bp paired-end reads. The study's own analysis went as follows. With migec v1.2.7, reads were demultiplexed and then collapsed into UMI-guided consensus sequences. Using mixcr v2.1.11, UMI consensuses were aligned to TRA and TRB V and J templates and then assembled into clonotypes. A clonotype was counted as expanded or contracted only if both edgeR and NoisET called the change significant, with noise models trained on biological replicates. For edgeR calls, the cutoffs were a false discovery rate-adjusted p below 0.01 and a log2 fold-change threshold of 1. As an exploratory analysis of dynamics, max-normalized trajectories of the 1000 most abundant clonotypes were examined with PCA combined with hierarchical clustering. The CD4 or CD8 phenotype of responding clones was assigned using the separately sequenced CD4+ and CD8+ repertoires. Starting from the raw public reads, TCRdb applied fastp trimming at Q25, assembled clones with MiXCR and retained in-frame beta chains. Here each entry gathers all rows of one CDR3 protein and keeps the most common genes and DNA. These V and J calls are TCRdb output, not the study's own analysis. This sample gives about 470,000 distinct CDR3 sequences in total; around a quarter of them show up just once. Approximately 12% of the sample is held by the ten biggest clonotypes.

For this clonotype: Its antigen is unknown. No qualities accompany the bases; no much larger clone lies one base away.

The CDR3 spans 13 residues, from the cysteine through the phenylalanine. Only the CDR3 portion is preserved as DNA: 39 bases, with reading frame beginning at the first base. For CDR1 and CDR2, the germline V gene (reference sequence) lists GTSNPN and SVGIG. The germline ends are 15 bases apart after V is trimmed by 6 bases and J by 4 bases. PBMCs were isolated by Ficoll-Paque density gradient centrifugation. The chain is made from TRBV30 and TRBJ1-2; TRBD1 is perhaps the D gene, given 6 matching bases. The sequencing sample was made of PBMCs or a T cell subset sorted from them (not recorded which). The source of this sequence is an adult woman who had mild COVID-19 (a few samples of this study predate the infection). The sample titles of this study are shuffled in the database, so cell type and time point are left out; the donor was told from shared clones. The DNA reads as follows: TGTGCCTGTACGCCCAGGGGAAGCTATGGCTACACCTTC. Translated, it reads CACTPRGSYGYTF.